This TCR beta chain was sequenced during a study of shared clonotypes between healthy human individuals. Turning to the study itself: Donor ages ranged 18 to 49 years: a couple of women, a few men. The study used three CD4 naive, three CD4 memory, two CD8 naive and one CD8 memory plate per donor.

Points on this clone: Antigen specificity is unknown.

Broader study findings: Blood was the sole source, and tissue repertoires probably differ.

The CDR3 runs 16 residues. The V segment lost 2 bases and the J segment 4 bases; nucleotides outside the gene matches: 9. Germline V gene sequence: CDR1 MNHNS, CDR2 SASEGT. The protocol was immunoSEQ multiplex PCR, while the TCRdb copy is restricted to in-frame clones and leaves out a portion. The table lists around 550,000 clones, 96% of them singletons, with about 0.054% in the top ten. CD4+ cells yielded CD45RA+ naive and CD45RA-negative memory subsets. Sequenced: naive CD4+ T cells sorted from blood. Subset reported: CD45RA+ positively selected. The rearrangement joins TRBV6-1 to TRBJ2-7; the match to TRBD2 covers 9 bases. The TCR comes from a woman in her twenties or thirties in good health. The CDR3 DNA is TGTGCCAGCAGTGAATGGGATAATAGCGGGAGTTACGAGCAGTACTTC. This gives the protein CASSEWDNSGSYEQYF.